The rows below give T cell receptor beta chains drawn from one sample of a study of cytomegalovirus exposure and HLA in healthy donors. Produced via immunoSEQ multiplex PCR; TCRdb's table is partial and in-frame only. The sample consists of under 200,000 clones, around 80% of them appearing once. Sequenced sample: PBMCs. The receptors shown here come from a woman aged 25 to 39 in good health and CMV-seropositive. Each CDR3 is given with its conserved first and last residue. The order of the fields is D gene, J gene, V gene, clone size, CDR3 protein, CDR3 DNA. D genes are given only for firm matches. Only some rows state a clone size, as once, few, many or a class for expanded clones.

D: -; J: TRBJ1-2; V: TRBV5-5; size: -; CDR3: CASSRDGGTNYGYTF; DNA: TGTGCCAGCAGCCGGGACGGGGGGACTAACTATGGCTACACCTTC
D: -; J: TRBJ2-5; V: TRBV7-8; size: -; CDR3: CASSRRLPGLTYQETQYF; DNA: TGTGCCAGCAGCAGGAGGCTTCCGGGACTGACGTACCAAGAGACCCAGTACTTC
D: -; J: TRBJ1-1; V: TRBV11-2; size: -; CDR3: CASSEPAGPNTEAFF; DNA: TGTGCCAGCAGCGAGCCGGCGGGGCCGAACACTGAAGCTTTCTTT
D: TRBD2; J: TRBJ2-5; V: TRBV2; size: -; CDR3: CASTGGGLQETQYF; DNA: TGTGCCAGCACCGGGGGGGGACTCCAAGAGACCCAGTACTTC
D: TRBD1; J: TRBJ2-7; V: TRBV29-1; size: -; CDR3: CSVQGAHEQYF; DNA: TGCAGCGTCCAGGGGGCCCACGAGCAGTACTTC
D: TRBD2; J: TRBJ2-7; V: TRBV27; size: -; CDR3: CASSFTSGASYEQYF; DNA: TGTGCCAGCAGTTTTACTAGCGGGGCCTCCTACGAGCAGTACTTC
D: TRBD2; J: TRBJ2-7; V: TRBV6-1; size: -; CDR3: CASSEGASGEFWDEQYF; DNA: TGTGCCAGCAGTGAAGGTGCTAGCGGGGAGTTTTGGGACGAGCAGTACTTC
D: TRBD1; J: TRBJ1-5; V: TRBV4-1; size: -; CDR3: CASSPGQGDQPQHF; DNA: TGCGCCAGCAGCCCCGGACAGGGTGATCAGCCCCAGCATTTT
D: TRBD1; J: TRBJ1-2; V: TRBV27; size: -; CDR3: CASSEPGQDYKDTF; DNA: TGTGCCAGCAGTGAACCGGGACAGGACTATAAAGACACCTTC
D: TRBD1; J: TRBJ1-1; V: TRBV12-5; size: -; CDR3: CASGQTGARTEAFF; DNA: TGTGCTAGTGGGCAAACAGGGGCGCGCACTGAAGCTTTCTTT
D: -; J: TRBJ1-4; V: TRBV7-2; size: -; CDR3: CASSGGGLNEKLFF; DNA: TGTGCCAGCAGCGGGGGGGGACTAAATGAAAAACTGTTTTTT
D: TRBD2; J: TRBJ2-7; V: TRBV30; size: -; CDR3: CAWRGGLAGGNYEQYF; DNA: TGTGCCTGGAGGGGCGGACTAGCGGGAGGAAACTACGAGCAGTACTTC
D: -; J: TRBJ1-4; V: TRBV13; size: -; CDR3: CASSLGLARVLNEKLFF; DNA: TGTGCCAGCAGCTTAGGCTTGGCCAGGGTTTTAAATGAAAAACTGTTTTTT
D: -; J: TRBJ1-2; V: TRBV7-9; size: -; CDR3: CASTPNRAKGYTF; DNA: TGTGCCAGCACCCCGAACAGGGCAAAAGGCTACACCTTC
D: -; J: TRBJ1-2; V: TRBV29-1; size: few; CDR3: CSVEEGGVGYGYTF; DNA: TGCAGCGTTGAAGAGGGGGGTGTCGGCTATGGCTACACCTTC
D: TRBD1; J: TRBJ2-7; V: TRBV7-6; size: once; CDR3: CASSTWTGGVEQYF; DNA: TGTGCCAGCAGCACCTGGACAGGGGGCGTCGAGCAGTACTTC
D: -; J: TRBJ2-3; V: TRBV29-1; size: once; CDR3: CSVGGNWADTQYF; DNA: TGCAGCGTTGGGGGCAATTGGGCAGATACGCAGTATTTT
D: -; J: TRBJ2-7; V: TRBV5-4; size: -; CDR3: CASSLRITGSEQYF; DNA: TGTGCCAGCAGCTTACGAATAACAGGGAGCGAGCAGTACTTC
D: -; J: TRBJ1-3; V: TRBV7-8; size: -; CDR3: CASSPERGRRGNTIYF; DNA: TGTGCCAGCAGCCCCGAACGGGGGAGACGAGGAAACACCATATATTTT
D: -; J: TRBJ1-2; V: TRBV28; size: -; CDR3: CASSKGYDYGYTF; DNA: TGTGCCAGCAGCAAGGGGTATGACTATGGCTACACCTTC
D: -; J: TRBJ2-2; V: TRBV7-9; size: -; CDR3: CASSFETTGELFF; DNA: TGTGCCAGCAGCTTTGAGACTACGGGGGAGCTGTTTTTT
D: -; J: TRBJ1-5; V: TRBV7-2; size: -; CDR3: CASSLGWDQPQHF; DNA: TGTGCCAGCAGTCTAGGATGGGATCAGCCCCAGCATTTT
D: TRBD2; J: TRBJ2-1; V: TRBV7-7; size: -; CDR3: CASSPQMGGEQFF; DNA: TGTGCCAGCAGCCCACAAATGGGAGGGGAGCAGTTCTTC
D: -; J: TRBJ1-2; V: TRBV29-1; size: -; CDR3: CSVHRVTNYGYTF; DNA: TGCAGCGTTCACAGGGTCACTAACTATGGCTACACCTTC
D: TRBD1; J: TRBJ2-5; V: TRBV7-2; size: -; CDR3: CASSSQPGQPYQETQYF; DNA: TGTGCCAGCAGCTCGCAACCGGGACAGCCGTACCAAGAGACCCAGTACTTC
D: -; J: TRBJ2-1; V: TRBV6-5; size: -; CDR3: CASSYRGNEQFF; DNA: TGTGCCAGCAGTTACCGCGGCAATGAGCAGTTCTTC
D: TRBD2; J: TRBJ2-5; V: TRBV29-1; size: few; CDR3: CSVKRGPETQYF; DNA: TGCAGCGTTAAGCGGGGGCCGGAGACCCAGTACTTC
D: -; J: TRBJ1-5; V: TRBV10-3; size: once; CDR3: CAIGSPGLPYSNQPQHF; DNA: TGTGCCATCGGTTCCCCAGGGTTACCTTATAGCAATCAGCCCCAGCATTTT
D: -; J: TRBJ2-6; V: TRBV6-5; size: few; CDR3: CASSYQGTGANVLTF; DNA: TGTGCCAGCAGTTATCAGGGAACTGGGGCCAACGTCCTGACTTTC
D: -; J: TRBJ1-4; V: TRBV4-3; size: -; CDR3: CASSQDRGRNEKLFF; DNA: TGCGCCAGCAGCCAAGATAGGGGCAGGAATGAAAAACTGTTTTTT
D: -; J: TRBJ2-7; V: TRBV4-1; size: -; CDR3: CASSQVAALGSYEQYF; DNA: TGCGCCAGCAGCCAAGTGGCAGCCTTAGGGAGCTACGAGCAGTACTTC
D: -; J: TRBJ1-1; V: TRBV7-2; size: -; CDR3: CASSLVVITEAFF; DNA: TGTGCCAGCAGCTTAGTCGTTATCACTGAAGCTTTCTTT
D: -; J: TRBJ2-2; V: TRBV10-3; size: -; CDR3: CAISKGGADTGELFF; DNA: TGTGCCATCTCCAAAGGGGGGGCGGACACCGGGGAGCTGTTTTTT
D: TRBD2; J: TRBJ2-7; V: TRBV7-2; size: -; CDR3: CASSLGLAGEYEQYF; DNA: TGTGCCAGCAGCTTAGGGCTAGCGGGAGAGTACGAGCAGTACTTC
D: -; J: TRBJ2-4; V: TRBV2; size: -; CDR3: CASISGTEAKNIQYF; DNA: TGTGCCAGCATATCGGGGACTGAAGCCAAAAACATTCAGTACTTC
D: TRBD2; J: TRBJ2-7; V: TRBV6-5; size: -; CDR3: CASSQTSGASEQYF; DNA: TGTGCCAGCAGTCAAACTAGCGGAGCTAGCGAGCAGTACTTC
D: -; J: TRBJ1-1; V: TRBV19; size: few; CDR3: CASRDSYTEAFF; DNA: TGTGCCAGTAGGGACAGTTACACTGAAGCTTTCTTT
D: -; J: TRBJ1-5; V: TRBV7-2; size: -; CDR3: CASNLPNQPQHF; DNA: TGTGCCAGCAATCTACCTAATCAGCCCCAGCATTTT
D: -; J: TRBJ1-4; V: TRBV30; size: once; CDR3: CAWSVLGQENEKLFF; DNA: TGTGCCTGGAGTGTACTGGGACAAGAGAATGAAAAACTGTTTTTT
D: TRBD2; J: TRBJ2-7; V: TRBV13; size: -; CDR3: CASSFGTSGRYEQYF; DNA: TGTGCCAGCAGCTTTGGGACTAGCGGGCGCTACGAGCAGTACTTC
D: TRBD1; J: TRBJ2-7; V: TRBV2; size: few; CDR3: CASTPRTGLSYEQYF; DNA: TGTGCCAGCACCCCTCGGACAGGCCTTTCCTACGAGCAGTACTTC
D: TRBD1; J: TRBJ2-7; V: TRBV30; size: -; CDR3: CAWSAGTGQPQYF; DNA: TGTGCCTGGAGTGCGGGGACAGGGCAGCCTCAGTACTTC
D: -; J: TRBJ1-6; V: TRBV30; size: -; CDR3: CAWTSTGRGRNSPLHF; DNA: TGTGCCTGGACCTCCACGGGCAGGGGTAGGAATTCACCCCTCCACTTT
D: -; J: TRBJ1-6; V: TRBV7-9; size: -; CDR3: CASSGRGNNSPLHF; DNA: TGTGCCAGCAGCGGAAGAGGAAATAATTCACCCCTCCACTTT
D: TRBD2; J: TRBJ2-1; V: TRBV15; size: -; CDR3: CATGPGLAASNEQFF; DNA: TGTGCCACAGGGCCAGGACTAGCGGCTTCCAATGAGCAGTTCTTC
D: -; J: TRBJ2-3; V: TRBV19; size: -; CDR3: CASSWTVAPSTDTQYF; DNA: TGTGCCAGTAGTTGGACAGTGGCCCCCAGCACAGATACGCAGTATTTT
D: -; J: TRBJ1-2; V: TRBV10-3; size: -; CDR3: CATERGGVGSGGYTF; DNA: TGTGCCACGGAACGGGGGGGGGTTGGTTCGGGTGGCTACACCTTC
D: -; J: TRBJ2-1; V: TRBV2; size: -; CDR3: CASRGVDEQFF; DNA: TGTGCCAGCCGGGGAGTGGATGAGCAGTTCTTC
D: -; J: TRBJ1-4; V: TRBV4-1; size: few; CDR3: CASSPRTATNEKLFF; DNA: TGCGCCAGCAGCCCAAGGACAGCAACTAATGAAAAACTGTTTTTT
D: TRBD2; J: TRBJ2-1; V: TRBV2; size: -; CDR3: CARSMTSGRVNEQFF; DNA: TGTGCCAGATCAATGACTAGCGGGAGGGTCAATGAGCAGTTCTTC
D: TRBD2; J: TRBJ2-1; V: TRBV30; size: -; CDR3: CAWTMGLAGARNEQFF; DNA: TGTGCCTGGACCATGGGACTAGCGGGAGCCCGGAATGAGCAGTTCTTC
D: TRBD1; J: TRBJ1-5; V: TRBV19; size: -; CDR3: CASSLLQGSPANQPQHF; DNA: TGTGCCAGTAGTCTGCTACAGGGGTCGCCGGCTAATCAGCCCCAGCATTTT
D: TRBD1; J: TRBJ1-1; V: TRBV9; size: -; CDR3: CASSSRDRGSYTEAFF; DNA: TGTGCCAGCAGCTCCCGGGACAGGGGAAGTTACACTGAAGCTTTCTTT
D: -; J: TRBJ1-5; V: TRBV30; size: few; CDR3: CAWSVGSGVNQPQHF; DNA: TGTGCCTGGAGTGTGGGGAGTGGGGTCAATCAGCCCCAGCATTTT